This TCR beta chain was captured by sequencing in a study of graft-versus-host responses after intestinal transplantation. Across the study: Every transplant recipient was induced with anti-thymocyte globulin, then maintained on tacrolimus and steroids for approximately three years.

Note on this clone: As yet, its antigen is unknown.

Study-level findings and limits: Patients with graft-donor T cell macrochimerism had high graft-versus-host to host-versus-graft clonal ratios in allografts.

This CDR3 region has 14 residues. Trimming shortened V by 1 base and J by 7 bases, and 14 bases separated the two germline ends. Germline V gene data show CDR1 as SGHTA and CDR2 as FQGTGA. Profiling relied on immunoSEQ multiplex PCR, and the TCRdb table lists in-frame clones only, not all of them. Here the sample spans approximately 38,000 clones, around 83% being singletons. This rearrangement joins TRBV7-3 to TRBJ2-7; D ambiguous. The material was PBMCs, obtained roughly 34 months after transplant. This TCR was sampled from a human patient who received an intestinal transplant, so some T cells may come from the graft donor. CDR3 amino acids: CASSLKGNPTEQYF. CDR3 nucleotide sequence: TGTGCCAGCAGCTTAAAAGGAAATCCTACGGAGCAGTACTTC.